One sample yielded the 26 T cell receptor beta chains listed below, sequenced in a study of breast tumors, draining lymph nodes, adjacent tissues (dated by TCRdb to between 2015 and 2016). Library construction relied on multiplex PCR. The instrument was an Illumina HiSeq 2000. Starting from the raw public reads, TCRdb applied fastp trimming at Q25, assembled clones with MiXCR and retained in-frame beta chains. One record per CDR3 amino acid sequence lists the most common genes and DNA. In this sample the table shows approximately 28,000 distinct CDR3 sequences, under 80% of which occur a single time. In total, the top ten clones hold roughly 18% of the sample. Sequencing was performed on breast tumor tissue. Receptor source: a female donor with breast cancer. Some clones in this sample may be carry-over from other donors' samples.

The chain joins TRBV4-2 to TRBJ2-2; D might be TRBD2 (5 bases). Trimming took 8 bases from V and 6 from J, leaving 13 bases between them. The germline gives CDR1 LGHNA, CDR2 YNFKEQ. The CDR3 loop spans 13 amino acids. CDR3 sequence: CASADRSAGELFF. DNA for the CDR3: TGTGCCAGCGCCGACCGTAGCGCCGGGGAGCTGTTTTTT.

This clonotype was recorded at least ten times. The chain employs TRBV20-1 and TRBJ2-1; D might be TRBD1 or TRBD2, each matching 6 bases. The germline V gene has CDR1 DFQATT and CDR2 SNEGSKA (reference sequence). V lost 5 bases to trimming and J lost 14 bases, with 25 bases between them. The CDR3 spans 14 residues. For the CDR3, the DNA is TGCAGTGCTTCATCGGGGGCTTCGGGTAAGAAAAAGTTCTTC. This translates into CSASSGASGKKKFF.

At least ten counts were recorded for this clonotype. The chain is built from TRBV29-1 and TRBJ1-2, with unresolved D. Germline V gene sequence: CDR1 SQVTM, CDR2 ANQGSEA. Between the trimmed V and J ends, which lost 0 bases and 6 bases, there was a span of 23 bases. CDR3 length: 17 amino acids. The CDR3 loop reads CSVEEFQVPASADGYTF. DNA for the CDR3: TGCAGCGTTGAAGAATTCCAGGTCCCCGCCAGTGCGGATGGCTACACCTTC.

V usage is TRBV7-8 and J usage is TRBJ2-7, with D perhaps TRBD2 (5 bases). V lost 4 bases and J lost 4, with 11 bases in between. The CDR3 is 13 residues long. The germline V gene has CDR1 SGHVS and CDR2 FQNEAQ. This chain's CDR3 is CASSSHGGYEQYV. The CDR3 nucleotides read TGTGCCAGCAGCTCCCACGGCGGGTACGAGCAGTACGTC.

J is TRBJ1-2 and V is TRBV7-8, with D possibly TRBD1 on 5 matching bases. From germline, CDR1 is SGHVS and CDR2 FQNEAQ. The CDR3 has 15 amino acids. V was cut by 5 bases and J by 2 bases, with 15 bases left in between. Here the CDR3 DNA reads TGTGCCAGCAGCAAAGAGATGGGGGACAACTATGGCTACACCTTC. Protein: CASSKEMGDNYGYTF.

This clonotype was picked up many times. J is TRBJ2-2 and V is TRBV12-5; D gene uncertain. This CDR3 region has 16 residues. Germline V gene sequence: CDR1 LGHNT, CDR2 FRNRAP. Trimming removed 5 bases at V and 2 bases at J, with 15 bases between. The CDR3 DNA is TGTGCTAGTGGTACCAGCATACTGGGAAACACCGGGGAGCTGTTTTTT. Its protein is CASGTSILGNTGELFF.

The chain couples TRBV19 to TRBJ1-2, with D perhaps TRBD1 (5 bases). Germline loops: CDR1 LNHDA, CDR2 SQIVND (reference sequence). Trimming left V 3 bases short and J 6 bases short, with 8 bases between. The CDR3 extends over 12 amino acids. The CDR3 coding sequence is TGTGCCAGTAGTATTTCAGGGAATGGCTACACCTTC. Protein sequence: CASSISGNGYTF.

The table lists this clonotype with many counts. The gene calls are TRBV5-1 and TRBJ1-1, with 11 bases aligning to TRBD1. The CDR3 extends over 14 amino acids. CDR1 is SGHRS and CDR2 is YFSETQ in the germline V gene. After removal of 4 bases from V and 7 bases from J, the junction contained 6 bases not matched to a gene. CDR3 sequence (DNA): TGCGCCAGCAGCCGGGACAGGGGGACGGTTGAAGCTTTCTTT. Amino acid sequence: CASSRDRGTVEAFF.

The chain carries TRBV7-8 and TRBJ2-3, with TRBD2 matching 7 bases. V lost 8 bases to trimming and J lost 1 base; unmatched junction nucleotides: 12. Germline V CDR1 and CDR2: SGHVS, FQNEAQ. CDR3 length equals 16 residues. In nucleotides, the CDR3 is TGTGCCAGCGGCTCCGGCCTAGCGGAACGCACAGATACGCAGTATTTT. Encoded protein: CASGSGLAERTDTQYF.

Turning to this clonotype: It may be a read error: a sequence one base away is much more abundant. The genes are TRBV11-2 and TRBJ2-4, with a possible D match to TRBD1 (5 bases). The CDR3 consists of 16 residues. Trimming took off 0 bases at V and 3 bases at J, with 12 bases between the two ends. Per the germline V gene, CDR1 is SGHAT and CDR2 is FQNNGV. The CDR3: CASSLDQTAFKNIQYF. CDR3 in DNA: TGTGCCAGCAGCTTAGATCAGACAGCGTTCAAAAACATTCAGTACTTC. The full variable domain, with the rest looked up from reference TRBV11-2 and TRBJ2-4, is EAGVAQSPRYKIIEKRQSVAFWCNPISGHATLYWYQQILGQGPKLLIQFQNNGVVDDSQLPKDRFSAERLKGVDSTLKIQPAKLEDSAVYLCASSLDQTAFKNIQYFGAGTRLSVL.

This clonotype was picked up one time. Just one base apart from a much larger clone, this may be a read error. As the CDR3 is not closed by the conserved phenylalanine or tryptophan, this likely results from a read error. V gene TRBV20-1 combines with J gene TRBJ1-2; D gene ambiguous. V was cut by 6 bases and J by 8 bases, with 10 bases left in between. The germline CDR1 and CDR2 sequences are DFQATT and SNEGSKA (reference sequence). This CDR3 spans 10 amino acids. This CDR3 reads CSAPDEGYTS. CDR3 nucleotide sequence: TGCAGTGCCCCGGACGAGGGCTACACCTCC.

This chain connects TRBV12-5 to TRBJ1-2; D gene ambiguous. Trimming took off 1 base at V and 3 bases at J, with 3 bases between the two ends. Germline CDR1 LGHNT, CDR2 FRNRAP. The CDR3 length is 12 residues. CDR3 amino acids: CASGLGDYGYTF. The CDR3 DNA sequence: TGTGCTAGTGGTTTGGGGGACTATGGCTACACCTTC.

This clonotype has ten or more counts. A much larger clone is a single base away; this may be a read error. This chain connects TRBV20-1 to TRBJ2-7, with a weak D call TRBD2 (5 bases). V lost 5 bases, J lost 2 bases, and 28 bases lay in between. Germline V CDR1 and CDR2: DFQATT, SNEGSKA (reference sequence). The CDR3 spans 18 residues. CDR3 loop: CSAGLLKGGPADPYEQYF. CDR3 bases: TGCAGTGCTGGCCTCCTAAAAGGAGGACCAGCGGATCCCTACGAGCAGTACTTC.

The CDR3 region has the DNA TGTGCCATTCGTATAACCGGACAGGGCTACTATGGCTACACCTTC. It translates to CAIRITGQGYYGYTF. The chain combines TRBV10-3 with TRBJ1-2, with 8 bases identical to TRBD1. Trimming at V came to 9 bases and at J to 3 bases, leaving 12 bases not matched to a gene. The germline V gene has CDR1 ENHRY and CDR2 SYGVKD. The CDR3 loop spans 15 amino acids.

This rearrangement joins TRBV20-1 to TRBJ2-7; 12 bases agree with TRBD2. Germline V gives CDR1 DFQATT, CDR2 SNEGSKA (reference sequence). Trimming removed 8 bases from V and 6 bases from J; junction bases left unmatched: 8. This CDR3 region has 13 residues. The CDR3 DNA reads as TGCAGTTTCCAGGGACTAGCGGGCTTCGAGCAGTACTTC. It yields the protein CSFQGLAGFEQYF.

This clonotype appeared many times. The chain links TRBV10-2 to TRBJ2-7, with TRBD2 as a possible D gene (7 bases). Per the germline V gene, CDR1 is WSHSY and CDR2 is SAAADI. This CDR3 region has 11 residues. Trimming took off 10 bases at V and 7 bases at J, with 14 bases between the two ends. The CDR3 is CATGGRGEQYF. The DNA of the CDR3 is TGCGCCACCGGTGGGAGGGGGGAGCAGTACTTC.

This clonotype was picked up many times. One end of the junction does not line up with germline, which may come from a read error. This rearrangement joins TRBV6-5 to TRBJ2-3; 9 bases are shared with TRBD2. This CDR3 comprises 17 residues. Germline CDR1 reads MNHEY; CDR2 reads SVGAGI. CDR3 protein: CASSHSSGGGATHTQYF. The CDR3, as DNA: TGTGCCAGCAGTCACTCGAGTGGCGGGGGGGCCACTCATACGCAGTATTTT.

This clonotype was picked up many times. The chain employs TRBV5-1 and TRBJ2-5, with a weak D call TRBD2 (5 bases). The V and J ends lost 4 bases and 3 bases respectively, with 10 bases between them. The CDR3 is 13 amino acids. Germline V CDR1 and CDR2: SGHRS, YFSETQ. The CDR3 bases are TGCGCCAGCAGCCAGAGGGCGGAAGAGACCCAGTACTTC. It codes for CASSQRAEETQYF.

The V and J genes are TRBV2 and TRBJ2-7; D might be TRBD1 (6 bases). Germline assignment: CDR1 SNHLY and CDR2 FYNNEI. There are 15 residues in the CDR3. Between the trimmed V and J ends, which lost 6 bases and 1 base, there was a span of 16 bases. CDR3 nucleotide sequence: TGTGCCAGCAGGCCCAAGGGACAAACTTCCTACGAGCAGTACTTC. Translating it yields CASRPKGQTSYEQYF.

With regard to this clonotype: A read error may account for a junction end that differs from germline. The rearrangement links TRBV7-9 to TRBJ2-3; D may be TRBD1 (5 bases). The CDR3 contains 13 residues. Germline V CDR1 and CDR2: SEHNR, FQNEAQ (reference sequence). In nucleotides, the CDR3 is TGTGCCAGCAGCTCCTCTAACACAGGTACGCAGTATTTT. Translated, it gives CASSSSNTGTQYF.

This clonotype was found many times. The CDR3 DNA reads as TGTGCCACCTGTAGTATTGTGGGCAATGAGCAGTTCTTC. Protein product: CATCSIVGNEQFF. This sequence joins TRBV10-3 and TRBJ2-1; D is ambiguous. V gave up 10 bases and J gave up 6 bases, with 16 bases separating them. This CDR3 spans 13 amino acids. Germline V gene sequence: CDR1 ENHRY, CDR2 SYGVKD.

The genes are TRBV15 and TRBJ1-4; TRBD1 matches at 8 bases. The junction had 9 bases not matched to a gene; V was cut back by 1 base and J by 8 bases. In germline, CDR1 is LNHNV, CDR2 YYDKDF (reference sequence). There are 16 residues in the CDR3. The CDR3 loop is CATSRGGTGGREKLFF. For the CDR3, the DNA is TGTGCCACCAGCAGAGGTGGTACAGGGGGGAGGGAAAAACTGTTTTTT.

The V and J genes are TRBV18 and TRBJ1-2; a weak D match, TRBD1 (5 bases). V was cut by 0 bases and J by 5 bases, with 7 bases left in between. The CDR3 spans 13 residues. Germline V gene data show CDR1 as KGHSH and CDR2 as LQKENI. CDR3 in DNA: TGTGCCAGCTCACCACCAAGGGGATATGGCTACACCTTC. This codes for CASSPPRGYGYTF.

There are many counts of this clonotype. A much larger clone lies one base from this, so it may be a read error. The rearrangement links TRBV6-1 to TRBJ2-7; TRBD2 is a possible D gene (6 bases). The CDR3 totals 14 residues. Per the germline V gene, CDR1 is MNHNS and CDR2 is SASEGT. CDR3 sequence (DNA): TGTGCCAGCAGTGAAACGGACTACACCTACGAGCGGTACTTC. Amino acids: CASSETDYTYERYF.

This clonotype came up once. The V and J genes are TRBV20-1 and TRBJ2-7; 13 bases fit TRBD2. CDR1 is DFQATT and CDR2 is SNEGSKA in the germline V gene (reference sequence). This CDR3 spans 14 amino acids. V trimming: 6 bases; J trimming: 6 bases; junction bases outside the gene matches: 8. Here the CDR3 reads CSARGLAGPSEQYF. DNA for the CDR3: TGCAGTGCCCGGGGACTAGCGGGGCCTTCCGAGCAGTACTTC.

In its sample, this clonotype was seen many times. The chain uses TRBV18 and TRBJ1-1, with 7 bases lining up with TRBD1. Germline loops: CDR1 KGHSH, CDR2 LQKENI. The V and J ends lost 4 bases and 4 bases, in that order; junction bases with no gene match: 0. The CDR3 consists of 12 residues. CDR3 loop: CASSQGATEAFF. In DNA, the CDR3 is TGTGCCAGCTCACAGGGGGCCACTGAAGCTTTCTTT.